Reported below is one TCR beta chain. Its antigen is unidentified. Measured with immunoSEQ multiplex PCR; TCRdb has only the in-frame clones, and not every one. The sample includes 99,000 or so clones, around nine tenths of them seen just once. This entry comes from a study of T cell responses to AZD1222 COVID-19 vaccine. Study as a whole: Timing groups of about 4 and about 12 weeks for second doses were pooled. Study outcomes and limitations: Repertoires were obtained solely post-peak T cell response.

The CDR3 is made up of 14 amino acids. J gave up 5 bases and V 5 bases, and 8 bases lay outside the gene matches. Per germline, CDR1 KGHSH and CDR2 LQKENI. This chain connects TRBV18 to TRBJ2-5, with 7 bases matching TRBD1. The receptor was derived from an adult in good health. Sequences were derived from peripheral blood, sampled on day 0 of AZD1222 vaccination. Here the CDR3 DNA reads TGTGCCAGCTCAACCCGGGACAGATCGGAGACCCAGTACTTC. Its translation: CASSTRDRSETQYF.